This TCR beta chain was obtained from a study of T cells after yellow fever vaccination. Conversion of TCR transcripts into cDNA relied on 5'RACE template switching, which added a universal primer site and UMIs. TCRdb re-called the 5' RACE reads through MiXCR, storing one row per CDR3 protein. Among a few hundred thousand distinct CDR3 sequences listed, about a sixth were seen once. This clonotype was seen more than once but under ten times. CDR1 is DFQATT and CDR2 is SNEGSKA in the germline V gene (reference sequence). Trimming removed 5 bases at V and 1 base at J, with 9 bases between. The CDR3 consists of 12 residues.

Sequenced here: PBMCs, sampled 4 to 5 days after the first yellow fever vaccination. V gene TRBV20-1 combines with J gene TRBJ2-7; perhaps TRBD1 as D (6 bases). This clonotype was sampled from a man aged 18 to 30 who received the YFV17D yellow fever vaccine. The CDR3 loop is CSASGHSYEQYF. The CDR3 DNA reads TGCAGTGCTTCGGGACATTCCTACGAGCAGTACTTC.